Presented here are 11 T cell receptor beta chains from one specimen sequenced in a study of CD8 T cells in Susac syndrome. The RNA, about 0.5 to 1 ug, was put through reverse transcription using random hexamers. TCRdb fed the immunoSEQ multiplex PCR reads into MiXCR, producing one record per CDR3 protein. The sample has about 200,000 distinct CDR3 sequences; 90% to 95% are singletons. Material for sequencing was CD4+ T cells from PBMCs. The receptors were gathered from a human donor with multiple sclerosis.

J is TRBJ2-6 and V is TRBV30; D gene unclear. There are 13 residues in the CDR3. Germline CDR1 is GTSNPN and CDR2 is SVGIG (reference sequence). V lost 4 bases to trimming and J lost 0 bases, with 4 bases between them. CDR3 loop: CAWKVSGANVLTF. Here the CDR3 DNA reads TGTGCCTGGAAGGTCTCTGGGGCCAACGTCCTGACTTTC.

The chain recombines TRBV4-1 with TRBJ1-2; 9 nucleotides line up with TRBD1. This CDR3 is 14 amino acids long. Germline V gene sequence: CDR1 MGHRA, CDR2 YSYEKL. The junction had 3 bases not matched to a gene; V was cut back by 2 bases and J by 5 bases. CDR3 nucleotide sequence: TGCGCCAGCAGCCAACTGGACAGGGGTTATGGCTACACCTTC. Translated: CASSQLDRGYGYTF.

V usage is TRBV18 and J usage is TRBJ2-3, with 12 nucleotides matching TRBD2. V was clipped by 2 bases and J by 2 bases; unmatched bases: 2. This CDR3 spans 16 amino acids. Germline assignment: CDR1 KGHSH and CDR2 LQKENI. CDR3 coding DNA: TGTGCCAGCTCACCATGGACTAGCGGGGTCACAGATACGCAGTATTTT. Its translation is CASSPWTSGVTDTQYF.

V gene TRBV4-1 combines with J gene TRBJ2-1; 8 nucleotides agree with TRBD1. In germline, CDR1 is MGHRA, CDR2 YSYEKL. V dropped 3 bases and J dropped 4; count of bases not matched to a gene: 8. CDR3 length equals 16 residues. The CDR3 region is CASSQITGGEYNEQFF. The CDR3, as DNA: TGCGCCAGCAGCCAGATAACAGGGGGAGAATACAATGAGCAGTTCTTC.

This chain joins TRBV3-1 and TRBJ1-2; a weak D match, TRBD1 (6 bases). The CDR3 is made up of 14 amino acids. Germline V gene sequence: CDR1 LGHDT, CDR2 YNNKEL (reference sequence). The ends were cut back, 1 base at V and 6 bases at J, with 12 bases in the middle. DNA for the CDR3: TGTGCCAGCAGCCAAGTTGTACAGGGAAATGGCTACACCTTC. Its translation is CASSQVVQGNGYTF.

The CDR3 DNA is TGCAGCGTTGTTGACTGGCCGTCCTACAATGAGCAGTTCTTC. It encodes CSVVDWPSYNEQFF. The chain recombines TRBV29-1 with TRBJ2-1; unclear D gene. The CDR3 is made up of 14 amino acids. The germline CDR1 and CDR2 sequences are SQVTM and ANQGSEA. The V and J ends lost 4 bases and 1 base respectively, with 11 bases between them.

The chain has TRBV12-3 or TRBV12-4 and TRBJ1-2; tentative D call: TRBD1 (5 bases). Between the trimmed V and J ends, which lost 6 bases and 4 bases, there was a span of 15 bases. CDR3 length: 14 amino acids. This CDR3 reads CASRAGTYFYGYTF. The CDR3 DNA sequence: TGTGCCAGCAGGGCCGGGACCTATTTCTATGGCTACACCTTC.

The chain couples TRBV10-3 to TRBJ2-6; D gene uncertain. The CDR3 loop spans 12 amino acids. Germline CDR1 and CDR2: ENHRY and SYGVKD. V lost 11 bases to trimming and J lost 0 bases, with 5 bases between them. The CDR3: CAFRSGANVLTF. The CDR3 bases are TGTGCCTTCCGCTCTGGGGCCAACGTCCTGACTTTC.

Here the CDR3 DNA reads TGCAGTGCTGGTAGGGAGACCCAGTACTTC. It yields the protein CSAGRETQYF. This sequence joins TRBV20-1 and TRBJ2-5; the D is unclear. In germline, CDR1 is DFQATT, CDR2 SNEGSKA (reference sequence). V was cut by 5 bases and J by 5 bases, with 6 bases left in between. This CDR3 region has 10 residues.

The chain uses TRBV27 and TRBJ1-5; 9 bases agree with TRBD1. Germline CDR1 reads MNHEY; CDR2 reads SMNVEV (reference sequence). After removal of 7 bases from V and 2 bases from J, the junction contained 12 bases not matched to a gene. The CDR3 covers 17 residues. The CDR3, as DNA: TGTGCCAGCACCCCTCGGGCCGGGGACAGGGGCAATCAGCCCCAGCATTTT. This codes for CASTPRAGDRGNQPQHF.

This chain uses TRBV5-1 with TRBJ2-1; D uncertain. V dropped 0 bases and J dropped 5 bases, with 6 bases sitting between them. The germline gives CDR1 SGHRS, CDR2 YFSETQ. The CDR3 sequence is 13 residues long. CDR3 coding DNA: TGCGCCAGCAGCTTGGTTCCGGACAATGAGCAGTTCTTC. Translation: CASSLVPDNEQFF.